Given below is one T cell receptor (beta chain) in context. The CDR3 is 15 residues long. The V gene end was trimmed by 8 bases and the J gene end by 0 bases; junction bases not matched to a gene: 4. Germline V gene lookup returns CDR1 WSHSY and CDR2 SAAADI. The entry originates in a study of T cell clones after liver transplantation. Study-wide context: A pre-transplant mixed lymphocyte reaction with TCRbeta sequencing defined graft-donor-reactive clones followed in post-transplant blood. Standard immunosuppression, with no induction, continued until 12-24 months after transplant.

Method: immunoSEQ multiplex PCR; TCRdb's copy keeps in-frame clones and lacks some. Of 60,000 or so clones listed, about two thirds are singletons. The chain carries TRBV10-2 and TRBJ1-1, with 12 bases identical to TRBD1. The receptor comes from a human donor who received a liver transplant. The sample in question was CD4+ T cells from blood, obtained before liver transplant. CDR3 region: CASRRDRGLNTEAFF. The DNA of the CDR3 is TGCGCCAGCCGCCGGGACAGGGGGCTGAACACTGAAGCTTTCTTT.